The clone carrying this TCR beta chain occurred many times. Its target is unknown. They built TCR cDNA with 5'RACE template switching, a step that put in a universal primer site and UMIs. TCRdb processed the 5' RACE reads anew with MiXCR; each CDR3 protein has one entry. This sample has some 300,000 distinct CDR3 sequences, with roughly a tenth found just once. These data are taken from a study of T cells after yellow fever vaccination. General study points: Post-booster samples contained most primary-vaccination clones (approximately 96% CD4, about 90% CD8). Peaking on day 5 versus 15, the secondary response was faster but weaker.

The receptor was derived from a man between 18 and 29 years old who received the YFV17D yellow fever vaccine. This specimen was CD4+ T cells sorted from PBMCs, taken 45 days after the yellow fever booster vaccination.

The CDR3 is CASSLMQGRNTEAFF. The CDR3 nucleotides read TGTGCCAGCAGCTTAATGCAGGGACGGAACACTGAAGCTTTCTTT. The J gene is TRBJ1-1, the V gene TRBV7-6, with D possibly matching TRBD1 (5 bases). Trimming left V 2 bases short and J 1 base short, with 11 bases between. The length of the CDR3 is 15 residues. CDR1 and CDR2 from the germline V gene are SGHVS and FNYEAQ.